A single sample gave rise to the 8 T cell receptor beta chains below, sequenced in a study of T-cell memory formation after mild COVID-19. MiXCR was run by TCRdb on the 5' RACE reads, yielding one entry per CDR3 protein. This repertoire shows roughly 600,000 distinct CDR3 sequences, roughly 18% found once; its top ten account for around 12%. Sequenced: PBMCs or a T cell subset sorted from them (not recorded which). All receptors come from an adult woman who had mild COVID-19 (a few samples of this study predate the infection). Cell type and time point are not known.

This clonotype was counted at least ten times. The chain couples TRBV5-1 to TRBJ2-7; 9 bases align to TRBD2. Looked up from germline, CDR1 is SGHRS and CDR2 is YFSETQ. The junction had 4 bases not matched to a gene; V was cut back by 1 base and J by 2 bases. The CDR3 extends over 15 amino acids. The CDR3 region has the DNA TGCGCCAGCAGCTTGACTAGCGGGTTTCCCTACGAGCAGTACTTC. It specifies CASSLTSGFPYEQYF.

This chain joins TRBV11-2 and TRBJ2-1; 7 bases align to TRBD2. Germline lookup yields CDR1 SGHAT and CDR2 FQNNGV. The CDR3 is 16 amino acids. Trimming took 3 bases from V and 4 from J; bases not matched to a gene: 9. DNA for the CDR3: TGTGCCAGCAGCTTGGACGGGCCTAGCGGTTACAATGAGCAGTTCTTC. This sequence encodes CASSLDGPSGYNEQFF.

This clonotype was observed many times. The chain employs TRBV5-1 and TRBJ2-5; TRBD1 aligns across 7 bases. The length of the CDR3 is 14 residues. V was clipped by 0 bases and J by 1 base; unmatched bases: 0. From germline, CDR1 is SGHRS and CDR2 YFSETQ. CDR3 coding DNA: TGCGCCAGCAGCTTGGCAGGGGGCCAAGAGACCCAGTACTTC. This sequence encodes CASSLAGGQETQYF.

There are a few counts of this clonotype. This chain links TRBV9 with TRBJ1-2, with D perhaps matching TRBD1 (5 bases). CDR1 and CDR2 (germline): SGDLS, YYNGEE. CDR3 length: 13 amino acids. V shed 6 bases and J shed 8 bases, with 17 bases lying between them. CDR3 DNA sequence: TGTGCCAGCATAGGGGCAGACCCCCTCGGCTACACCTTC. Its protein is CASIGADPLGYTF.

The chain carries TRBV4-2 and TRBJ1-2; perhaps TRBD1 as D (6 bases). V shed 4 bases and J shed 2 bases, with 17 bases lying between them. Germline V CDR1 and CDR2: LGHNA, YNFKEQ. The CDR3 consists of 16 residues. This CDR3 is CASSPNDAGGNYGYTF. The CDR3 bases are TGTGCCAGCAGCCCAAATGACGCGGGGGGCAACTATGGCTACACCTTC.

Worth noting for this clonotype: At one end the junction does not follow the germline gene, possibly because of a read error. This sequence joins TRBV7-6 and TRBJ2-1, with D possibly matching TRBD1 (6 bases). Germline V gene sequence: CDR1 SGHVS, CDR2 FNYEAQ. The CDR3 is made up of 14 amino acids. The CDR3 region is CASRLGGPYNEQFF. DNA for the CDR3: TGTGCCAGCAGATTAGGGGGTCCCTACAATGAGCAGTTCTTC.

Ten or more counts support this clonotype. The gene calls are TRBV12-3 or TRBV12-4 and TRBJ2-3; no reliable D call. Trimming stripped 3 bases from V and 0 bases from J, with 10 bases between. This CDR3 spans 15 amino acids. CDR3 protein: CASSFGGASTDTQYF. Here the CDR3 DNA reads TGTGCCAGCAGTTTTGGCGGTGCTAGCACAGATACGCAGTATTTT.

The genes are TRBV25-1 and TRBJ2-5; D is ambiguous. CDR1 is MGHDK and CDR2 is SYGVNS in the germline V gene. The CDR3 spans 14 residues. V lost 1 base and J 1 base, leaving 7 bases between the germline ends. The CDR3 here is CASSELVSQETQYF. The DNA of the CDR3 is TGTGCCAGCAGTGAATTGGTCAGCCAAGAGACCCAGTACTTC.